The TCR beta chain under discussion was sequenced for a study of Ad26.COV2.S vaccination and SARS-CoV-2 variants. The wider study: Sample donor was a member of the COV1001 Ad26.COV2.S trial arm. Intramuscularly, Ad26.COV2.S was given either once or twice, 56 days apart. Study results and limitations: TCR breadth and depth analyses may have underestimated total T cell responses. Once vaccination had occurred, spike-specific CD8+ and CD4+ T cell responses reportedly showed substantial breadth.

Described treatment: roughly 19 received Ad26.COV2.S at low or high dose, single or two shots; 5 received placebo; per-sample allocation not given. Specimen acquisition occurred on day 63 following the initial vaccine or placebo injection. With 0 bases removed from V and 8 bases from J, the gap between germline ends came to 8 bases. The CDR3 totals 13 residues. Germline CDR1 LNHDA, CDR2 SQIVND (reference sequence). The data were produced by immunoSEQ multiplex PCR, yet TCRdb's version contains in-frame clones alone and is incomplete. The sample includes roughly 420,000 clones, 88% of them seen just once. Turning to this clone: Its antigen is currently unknown.

Sample: peripheral blood, taken in a trial of Ad26.COV2.S vaccine versus placebo. The TCR sequence derives from a person between 18 and 65 years old who received the Ad26.COV2.S COVID-19 vaccine or a placebo. The rearrangement uses TRBV19 and TRBJ2-1; unclear D gene. The CDR3 DNA is TGTGCCAGTAGTATAGATAGAGAGGATGAGCAGTTCTTC. Translation: CASSIDREDEQFF.